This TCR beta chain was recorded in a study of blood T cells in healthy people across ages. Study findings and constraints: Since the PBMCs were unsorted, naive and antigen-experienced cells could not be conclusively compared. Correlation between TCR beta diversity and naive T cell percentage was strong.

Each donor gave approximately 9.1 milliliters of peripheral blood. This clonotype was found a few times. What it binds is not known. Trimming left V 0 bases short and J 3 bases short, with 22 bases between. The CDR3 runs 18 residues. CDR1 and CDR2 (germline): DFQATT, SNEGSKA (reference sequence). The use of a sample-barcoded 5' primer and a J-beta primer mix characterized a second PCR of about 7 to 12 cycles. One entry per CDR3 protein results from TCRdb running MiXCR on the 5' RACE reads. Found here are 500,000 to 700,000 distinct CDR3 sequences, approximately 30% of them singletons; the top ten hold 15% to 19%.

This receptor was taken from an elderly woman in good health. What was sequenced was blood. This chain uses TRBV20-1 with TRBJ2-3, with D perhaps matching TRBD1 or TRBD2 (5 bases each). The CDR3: CSARDPHGDLGRTDTQYF. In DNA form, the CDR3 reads TGCAGTGCTAGAGACCCCCATGGGGACCTCGGGCGTACAGATACGCAGTATTTT.